This T cell receptor (beta chain) was retrieved from a study of CD4 T cells in relation to SARS-CoV-2 and coronaviruses. Naive and memory CD4+ T cell DNA was deep-sequenced without culture. Here immunoSEQ multiplex PCR was the method, and the copy in TCRdb shows in-frame clones only, minus some. The sample yields tens of thousands of clones, 80% to 90% seen once. Naive and memory CD4+ T cells came from enriched cryopreserved PBMCs. Trimming shortened V by 6 bases and J by 2 bases, and 10 bases separated the two germline ends. Germline CDR1 is SNHLY and CDR2 is FYNNEI. The CDR3 runs 13 residues. The V gene is TRBV2, the J gene TRBJ2-5, with D unresolved. The sequence came from an adult with COVID-19. The sample consisted of memory CD4+ T cells from PBMCs. The CDR3 spells CASSPRLQETQYF. The CDR3 bases are TGTGCCAGCAGCCCTCGGTTGCAAGAGACCCAGTACTTC.